A selection of T cell receptor beta chains follows, all from one sample in a study of blood T cell repertoires in COVID-19. Data came from immunoSEQ multiplex PCR; TCRdb stores just in-frame clones and leaves some out. The sample has under 300,000 clones, around 88% seen once. Sequenced: PBMCs or T cells enriched from blood (not recorded which). Receptors originate from a middle-aged woman with acute COVID-19. Each CDR3 is given without its conserved first and last residue.

TRBJ1-2 | TRBV19 | ASSMLQGSGYT
TRBJ1-5 | TRBV7-2 | ASSLGQGNQPQH
TRBJ2-1 | TRBV3-1/TRBV3-2 | ASSQGGGAREQF
TRBJ1-2 | TRBV6-5 | ASSYGPEANYGYT
TRBJ1-4 | TRBV3-1/TRBV3-2 | ASSLLGEGAGEKLF
TRBJ2-1 | TRBV5-1 | ASSLHPGGGYNEQF
TRBJ1-6 | TRBV6-5 | ASSYQDRFNSPLH
TRBJ1-6 | TRBV3-1/TRBV3-2 | ASSQEWSNSPLH
TRBJ2-3 | TRBV24-1 | ATSTLDTQY
TRBJ2-7 | TRBV30 | AWSLTGSEQY
TRBJ2-1 | TRBV6-2/TRBV6-3 | ASSYAGAGISYNEQF
TRBJ1-2 | TRBV4-3 | ASSQIRGQANYGYT
TRBJ1-2 | TRBV4-1 | ASSRLVGGVGGYT
TRBJ1-2 | TRBV30 | AWSVLSSGRINYGYT
TRBJ2-1 | TRBV5-6 | ASSAQIYNEQF
TRBJ2-2 | TRBV28 | ASSVGLAGELGELF
TRBJ2-7 | TRBV27 | ASSFWISDGKQY
TRBJ1-1 | TRBV19 | ASSTGQGVSEAF
TRBJ2-5 | TRBV20-1 | SASMGLAGEWGETQY
TRBJ2-5 | TRBV29-1 | SVERQGDRETQY
TRBJ1-5 | TRBV30 | AWNAGGDSQPQH
TRBJ2-1 | TRBV24-1 | ATSDSRRVSEQF
TRBJ2-4 | TRBV5-1 | ASSPTPMTGTGSIQY
TRBJ1-2 | TRBV5-4 | ASSLSDRSYGYT
TRBJ1-1 | TRBV7-6 | ASSLLGGGNTEAF
TRBJ1-5 | TRBV7-2 | ASSLVRGANQPQH
TRBJ1-1 | TRBV3-1/TRBV3-2 | ASSRALNTEAF
TRBJ1-5 | TRBV18 | ASSLAGYTQPQH
TRBJ1-2 | TRBV6-5 | ASRRQGLANYGYT
TRBJ2-7 | TRBV28 | ASRFSGGSYEQY
TRBJ2-1 | TRBV24-1 | ATSESGTRAGEQF
TRBJ1-5 | TRBV6-5 | ASSPRDRHNQPQH
TRBJ2-1 | TRBV3-1/TRBV3-2 | ASSQADWGGYNEQF
TRBJ2-7 | TRBV7-2 | ASTRGGGGEYEQY
TRBJ1-2 | TRBV5-1 | ASSFRDSYGYT
TRBJ2-6 | TRBV6-5 | ASSYLHSSGANVLT
TRBJ1-1 | TRBV12-3/TRBV12-4 | ASSDRGDTEAF
TRBJ2-5 | TRBV21-1 | ASTTGQEVETQY
TRBJ2-2 | TRBV5-4 | ASSLGGLAGIGELF
TRBJ1-5 | TRBV19 | ASTRDRNSNQPQH
TRBJ1-1 | TRBV28 | ASSVTLPNTEAF
TRBJ2-4 | TRBV19 | ASSRGREQRR
TRBJ1-2 | TRBV4-3 | ASSQDGAGLDGYT
TRBJ1-1 | TRBV5-6 | ASSLRRGGRLVVAF
TRBJ2-3 | TRBV30 | AWESPSDTQY
TRBJ1-2 | TRBV18 | ASSPLVPGVNYGYT
TRBJ2-2 | TRBV19 | ASSRTSGGSTGELF
TRBJ1-1 | TRBV5-4 | ASSLGGVGGTEAF
TRBJ1-1 | TRBV6-6 | ASTRVGNTEAF
TRBJ2-4 | TRBV9 | ASSVEVAPTLVKNIQY